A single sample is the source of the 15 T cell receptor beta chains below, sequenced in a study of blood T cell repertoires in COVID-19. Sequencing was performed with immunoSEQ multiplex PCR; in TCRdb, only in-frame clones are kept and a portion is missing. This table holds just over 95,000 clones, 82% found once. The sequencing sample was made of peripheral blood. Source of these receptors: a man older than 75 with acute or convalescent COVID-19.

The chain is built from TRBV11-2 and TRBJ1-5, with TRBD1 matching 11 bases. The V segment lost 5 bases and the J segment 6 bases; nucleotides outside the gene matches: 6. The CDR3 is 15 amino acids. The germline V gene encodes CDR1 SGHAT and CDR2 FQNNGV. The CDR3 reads CASSPGQGAVQPQHF. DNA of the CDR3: TGTGCCAGCAGCCCCGGACAGGGGGCAGTTCAGCCCCAGCATTTT.

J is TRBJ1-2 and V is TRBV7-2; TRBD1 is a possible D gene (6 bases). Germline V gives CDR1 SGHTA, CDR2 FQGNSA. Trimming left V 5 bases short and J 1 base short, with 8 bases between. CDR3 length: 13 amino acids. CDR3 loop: CASSRTDNYGYTF. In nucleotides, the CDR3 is TGTGCCAGCAGCCGGACAGATAACTATGGCTACACCTTC.

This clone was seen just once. The CDR3 here is CASSPRWSSTDTQYF. CDR3 in DNA: TGTGCCAGCAGCCCCCGTTGGAGTAGCACAGATACGCAGTATTTT. The rearrangement uses TRBV14 and TRBJ2-3; D unresolved. V shed 4 bases and J shed 0 bases, with 11 bases lying between them. This CDR3 is 15 amino acids long. The germline CDR1 and CDR2 sequences are SGHDN and FVKESK.

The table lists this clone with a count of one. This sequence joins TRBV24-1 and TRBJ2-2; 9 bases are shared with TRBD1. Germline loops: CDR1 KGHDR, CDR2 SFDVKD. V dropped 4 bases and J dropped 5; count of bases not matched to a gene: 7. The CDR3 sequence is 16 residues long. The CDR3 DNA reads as TGTGCCACCAGTGACCGTACAGGGGGCCTTACCGGGGAGCTGTTTTTT. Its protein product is CATSDRTGGLTGELFF.

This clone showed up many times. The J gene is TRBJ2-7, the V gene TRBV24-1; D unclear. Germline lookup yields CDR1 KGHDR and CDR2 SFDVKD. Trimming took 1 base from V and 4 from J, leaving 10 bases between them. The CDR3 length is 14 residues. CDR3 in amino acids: CATSDFTAPYEQYF. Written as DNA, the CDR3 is TGTGCCACCAGTGATTTTACAGCCCCTTACGAGCAGTACTTC.

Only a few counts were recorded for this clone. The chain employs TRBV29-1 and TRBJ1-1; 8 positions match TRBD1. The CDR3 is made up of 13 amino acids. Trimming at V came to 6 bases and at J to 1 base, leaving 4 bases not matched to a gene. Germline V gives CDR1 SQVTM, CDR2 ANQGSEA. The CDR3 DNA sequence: TGCAGCGTGCCTGGACAGGGGAACACTGAAGCTTTCTTT. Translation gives CSVPGQGNTEAFF.

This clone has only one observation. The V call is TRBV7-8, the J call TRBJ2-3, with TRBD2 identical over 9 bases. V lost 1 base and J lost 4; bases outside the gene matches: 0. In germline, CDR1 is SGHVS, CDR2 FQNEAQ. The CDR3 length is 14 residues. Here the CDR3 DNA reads TGTGCCAGCAGCTTAGGCGGGGGGGCAGATACGCAGTATTTT. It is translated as CASSLGGGADTQYF.

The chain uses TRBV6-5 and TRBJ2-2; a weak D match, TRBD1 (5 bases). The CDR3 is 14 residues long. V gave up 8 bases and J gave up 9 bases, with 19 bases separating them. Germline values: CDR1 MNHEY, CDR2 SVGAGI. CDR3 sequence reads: CASDSRGGIRELFF. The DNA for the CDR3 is TGTGCCAGCGACAGTCGCGGTGGAATTCGGGAGCTGTTTTTT.

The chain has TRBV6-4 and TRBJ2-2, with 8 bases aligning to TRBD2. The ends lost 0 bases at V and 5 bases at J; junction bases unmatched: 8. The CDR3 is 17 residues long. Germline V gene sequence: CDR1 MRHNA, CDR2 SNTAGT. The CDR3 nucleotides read TGTGCCAGCAGTGACTCGAACCTAGCGGGCGAAACCGGGGAGCTGTTTTTT. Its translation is CASSDSNLAGETGELFF.

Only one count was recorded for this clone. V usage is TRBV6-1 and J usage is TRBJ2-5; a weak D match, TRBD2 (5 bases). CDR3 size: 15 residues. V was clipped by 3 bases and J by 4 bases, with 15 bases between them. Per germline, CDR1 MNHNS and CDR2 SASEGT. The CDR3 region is CASSENGISGETQYF. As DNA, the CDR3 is TGTGCCAGCAGTGAGAACGGGATTTCGGGAGAGACCCAGTACTTC.

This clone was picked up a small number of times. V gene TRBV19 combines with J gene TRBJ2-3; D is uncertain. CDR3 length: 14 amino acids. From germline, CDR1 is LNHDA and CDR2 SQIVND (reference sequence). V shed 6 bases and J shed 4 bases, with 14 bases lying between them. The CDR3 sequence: CASSQTATSDTQYF. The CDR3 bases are TGTGCCAGTAGCCAGACTGCAACTTCAGATACGCAGTATTTT.

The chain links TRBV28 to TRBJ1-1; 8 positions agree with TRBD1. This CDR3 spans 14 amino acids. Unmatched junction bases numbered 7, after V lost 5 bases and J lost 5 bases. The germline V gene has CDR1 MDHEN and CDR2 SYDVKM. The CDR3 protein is CASSPAGGGTEAFF. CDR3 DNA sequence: TGTGCCAGCAGTCCCGCAGGGGGCGGGACTGAAGCTTTCTTT.

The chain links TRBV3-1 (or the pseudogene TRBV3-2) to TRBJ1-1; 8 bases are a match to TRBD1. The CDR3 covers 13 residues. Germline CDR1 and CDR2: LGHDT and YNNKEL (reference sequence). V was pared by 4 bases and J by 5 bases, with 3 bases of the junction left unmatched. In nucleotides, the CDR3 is TGTGCCAGCAGCCTCACAGGGGGTACTGAAGCTTTCTTT. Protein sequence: CASSLTGGTEAFF.

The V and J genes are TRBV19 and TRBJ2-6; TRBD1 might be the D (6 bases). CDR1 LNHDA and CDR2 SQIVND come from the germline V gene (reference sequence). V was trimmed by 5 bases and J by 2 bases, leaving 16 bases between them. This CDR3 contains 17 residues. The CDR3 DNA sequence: TGTGCCAGTAGTCTTGACAGGCCGGGGACTGGGGCCAACGTCCTGACTTTC. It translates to CASSLDRPGTGANVLTF.

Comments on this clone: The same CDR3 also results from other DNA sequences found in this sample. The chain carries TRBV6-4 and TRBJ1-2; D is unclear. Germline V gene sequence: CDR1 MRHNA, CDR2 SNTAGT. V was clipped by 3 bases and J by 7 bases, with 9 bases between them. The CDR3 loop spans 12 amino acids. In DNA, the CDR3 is TGTGCCAGCAGTGAGGGAGGTGGTGGCTACACCTTC. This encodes CASSEGGGGYTF.